This TCR beta chain was captured by sequencing in a study of a mutant IDH1 vaccine in newly diagnosed glioma. As for the study in general: The V12 visit happened in week 35, and the V13 visit happened in week 47.

As regards this clone: Its antigen is not known.

Time point of the sample: week 47, end of study. Doses comprised 300 ug of mutant IDH1 20-mer peptide each, plus topical imiquimod. Germline V gene data show CDR1 as MNHEY and CDR2 as SVGAGI. The V and J ends lost 5 bases and 0 bases respectively, with 7 bases between them. This CDR3 is 13 amino acids long. Using immunoSEQ multiplex PCR, the repertoire was profiled, and TCRdb retains in-frame clones only, with some absent. The sample yields approximately 56,000 clones, about 61% seen once. This sample comprised peripheral blood mononuclear cells (PBMCs), obtained from a glioma patient whose treatment included an IDH1 peptide vaccine. The origin of this receptor is a man aged 40-49 years with glioma. Some clones in this sample may be carry-over from other donors' samples. The V and J genes are TRBV6-5 and TRBJ1-1; D gene ambiguous. CDR3 in DNA: TGTGCCAGCAGTGTCGGGATGAACACTGAAGCTTTCTTT. This encodes CASSVGMNTEAFF.